The T cell receptor (beta chain) under discussion was sequenced for a study of blood T cell repertoires in COVID-19. The wider study: Donors in the United States, Italy and Spain gave samples during acute or convalescent COVID-19.

V was cut by 1 base and J by 8 bases, with 30 bases left in between. In germline, CDR1 is LGHNT, CDR2 FRNRAP. The CDR3 has 20 amino acids. The method was immunoSEQ multiplex PCR; TCRdb's version includes in-frame clones alone and lacks a portion of them. The sample lists roughly 70,000 clones; about 87% were seen once. The material sequenced was peripheral blood. The chain joins TRBV12-5 to TRBJ1-5, with a weak D call TRBD1 (6 bases). The TCR was taken from a woman aged 80 or older with active COVID-19. The CDR3 nucleotides are TGTGCTAGTGGTTTGGGGATTGATCCGGGACACCCTGAACTCTGGGAGCCCCAGCATTTT. It yields the protein CASGLGIDPGHPELWEPQHF.